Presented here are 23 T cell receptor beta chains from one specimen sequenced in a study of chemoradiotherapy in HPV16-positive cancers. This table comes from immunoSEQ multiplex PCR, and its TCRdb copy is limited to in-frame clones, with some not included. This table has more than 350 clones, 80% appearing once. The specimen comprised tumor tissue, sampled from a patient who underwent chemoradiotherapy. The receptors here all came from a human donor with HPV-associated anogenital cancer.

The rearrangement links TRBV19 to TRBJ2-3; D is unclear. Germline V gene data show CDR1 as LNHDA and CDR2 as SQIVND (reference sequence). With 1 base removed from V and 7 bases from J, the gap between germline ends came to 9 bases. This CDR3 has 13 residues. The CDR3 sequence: CASSIVAGNTQYF. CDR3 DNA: TGTGCCAGTAGTATAGTGGCTGGGAATACGCAGTATTTT.

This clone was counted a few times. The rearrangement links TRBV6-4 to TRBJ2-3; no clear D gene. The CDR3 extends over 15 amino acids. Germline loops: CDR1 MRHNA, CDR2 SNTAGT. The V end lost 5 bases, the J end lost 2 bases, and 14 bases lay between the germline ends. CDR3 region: CASSYSTTPTDTQYF. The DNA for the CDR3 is TGTGCCAGCAGTTATTCCACTACCCCCACAGATACGCAGTATTTT.

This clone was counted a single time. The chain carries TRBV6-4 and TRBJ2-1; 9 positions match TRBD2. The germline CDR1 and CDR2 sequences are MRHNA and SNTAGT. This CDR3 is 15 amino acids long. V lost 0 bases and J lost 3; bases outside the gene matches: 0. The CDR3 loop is CASSDSRGGYNEQFF. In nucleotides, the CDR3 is TGTGCCAGCAGTGACTCGCGGGGGGGCTACAATGAGCAGTTCTTC.

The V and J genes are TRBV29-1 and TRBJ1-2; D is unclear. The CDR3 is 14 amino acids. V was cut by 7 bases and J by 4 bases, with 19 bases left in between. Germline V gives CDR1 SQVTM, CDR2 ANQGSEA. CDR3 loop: CSAPDPLISYGYTF. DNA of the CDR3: TGCAGCGCCCCGGACCCCCTGATTTCCTATGGCTACACCTTC.

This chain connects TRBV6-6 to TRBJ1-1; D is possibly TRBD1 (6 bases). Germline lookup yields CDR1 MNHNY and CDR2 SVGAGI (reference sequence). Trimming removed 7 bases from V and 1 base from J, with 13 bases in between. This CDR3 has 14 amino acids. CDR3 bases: TGTGCCAGCAACCGACAGGAGGCGAACACTGAAGCTTTCTTT. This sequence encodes CASNRQEANTEAFF.

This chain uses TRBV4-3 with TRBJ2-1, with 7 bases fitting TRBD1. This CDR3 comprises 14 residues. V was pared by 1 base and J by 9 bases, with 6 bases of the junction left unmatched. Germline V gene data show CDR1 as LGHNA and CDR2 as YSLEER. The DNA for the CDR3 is TGCGCCAGCAGCCAAGCAACTTACAGGGGTGAGCAGTTCTTC. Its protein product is CASSQATYRGEQFF.

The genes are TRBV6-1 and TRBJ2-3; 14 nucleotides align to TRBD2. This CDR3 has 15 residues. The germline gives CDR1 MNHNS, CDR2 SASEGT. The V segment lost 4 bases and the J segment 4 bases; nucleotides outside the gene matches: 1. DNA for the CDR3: TGTGCCAGCAGTGGGACTAGCGGGGGGTCAGATACGCAGTATTTT. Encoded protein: CASSGTSGGSDTQYF.

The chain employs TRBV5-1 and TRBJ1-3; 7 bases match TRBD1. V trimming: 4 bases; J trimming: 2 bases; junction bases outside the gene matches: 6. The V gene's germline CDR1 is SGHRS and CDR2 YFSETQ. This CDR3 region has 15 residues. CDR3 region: CASSVEGGPGNTIYF. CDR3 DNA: TGCGCCAGCAGCGTCGAAGGGGGCCCTGGAAACACCATATATTTT.

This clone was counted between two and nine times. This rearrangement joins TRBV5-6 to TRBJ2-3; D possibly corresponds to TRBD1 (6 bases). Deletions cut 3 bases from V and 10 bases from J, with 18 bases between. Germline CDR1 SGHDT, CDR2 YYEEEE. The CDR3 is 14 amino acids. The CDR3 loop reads CASSYGLGAGAQYF. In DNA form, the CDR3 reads TGTGCCAGCAGCTACGGACTCGGGGCAGGGGCGCAGTATTTT.

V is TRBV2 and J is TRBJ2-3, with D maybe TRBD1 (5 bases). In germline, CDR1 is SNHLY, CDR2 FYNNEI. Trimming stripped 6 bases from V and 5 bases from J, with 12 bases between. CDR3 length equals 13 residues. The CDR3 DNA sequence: TGTGCCAGCAGGTCAGGGTTTGGAGATACGCAGTATTTT. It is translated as CASRSGFGDTQYF.

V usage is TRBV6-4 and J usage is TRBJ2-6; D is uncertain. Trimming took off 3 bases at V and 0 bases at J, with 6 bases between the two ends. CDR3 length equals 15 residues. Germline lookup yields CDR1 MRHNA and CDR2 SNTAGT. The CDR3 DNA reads TGTGCCAGCAGTGAAGGTAGCTCTGGGGCCAACGTCCTGACTTTC. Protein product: CASSEGSSGANVLTF.

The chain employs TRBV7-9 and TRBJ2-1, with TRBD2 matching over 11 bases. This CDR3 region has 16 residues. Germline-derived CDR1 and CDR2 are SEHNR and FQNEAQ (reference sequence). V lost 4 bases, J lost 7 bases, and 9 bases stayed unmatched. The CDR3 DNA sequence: TGTGCCAGCAGCTCTAAGACTAGCGGGGACTCTAATGAGCAGTTCTTC. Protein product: CASSSKTSGDSNEQFF.

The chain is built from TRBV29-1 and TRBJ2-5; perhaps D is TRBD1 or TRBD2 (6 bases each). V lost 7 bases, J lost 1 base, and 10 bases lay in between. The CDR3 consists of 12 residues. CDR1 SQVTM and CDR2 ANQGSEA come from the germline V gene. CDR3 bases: TGCAGCGCTAGGGGGGCCCAAGAGACCCAGTACTTC. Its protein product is CSARGAQETQYF.

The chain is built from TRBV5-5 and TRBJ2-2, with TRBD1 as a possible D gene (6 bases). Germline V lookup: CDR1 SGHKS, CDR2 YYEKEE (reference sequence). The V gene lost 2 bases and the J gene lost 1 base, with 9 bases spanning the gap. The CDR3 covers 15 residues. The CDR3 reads CASSFGTMNTGELFF. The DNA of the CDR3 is TGTGCCAGCAGCTTTGGGACAATGAACACCGGGGAGCTGTTTTTT.

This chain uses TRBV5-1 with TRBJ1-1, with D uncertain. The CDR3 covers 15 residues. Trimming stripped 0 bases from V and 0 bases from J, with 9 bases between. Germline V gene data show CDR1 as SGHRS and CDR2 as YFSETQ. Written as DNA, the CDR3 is TGCGCCAGCAGCTTGGTTGGAGGGTTGAACACTGAAGCTTTCTTT. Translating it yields CASSLVGGLNTEAFF.

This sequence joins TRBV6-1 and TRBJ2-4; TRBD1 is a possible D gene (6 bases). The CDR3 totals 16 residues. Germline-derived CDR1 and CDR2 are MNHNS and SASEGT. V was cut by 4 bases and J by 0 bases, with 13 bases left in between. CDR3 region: CASSARDILAKNIQYF. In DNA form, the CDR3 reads TGTGCCAGCAGTGCACGGGACATATTAGCCAAAAACATTCAGTACTTC.

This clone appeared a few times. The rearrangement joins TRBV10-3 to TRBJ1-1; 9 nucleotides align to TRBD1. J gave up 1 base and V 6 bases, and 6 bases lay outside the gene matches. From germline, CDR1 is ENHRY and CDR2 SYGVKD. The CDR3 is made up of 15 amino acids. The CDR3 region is CAISIQGASNTEAFF. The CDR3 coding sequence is TGTGCCATCAGCATACAGGGGGCGTCGAACACTGAAGCTTTCTTT.

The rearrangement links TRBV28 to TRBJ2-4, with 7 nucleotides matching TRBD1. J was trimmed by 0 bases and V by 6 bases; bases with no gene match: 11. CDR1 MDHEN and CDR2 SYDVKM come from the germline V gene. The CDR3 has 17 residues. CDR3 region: CASSETGTSLAKNIQYF. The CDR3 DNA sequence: TGTGCCAGCAGCGAGACAGGGACCTCCTTAGCCAAAAACATTCAGTACTTC.

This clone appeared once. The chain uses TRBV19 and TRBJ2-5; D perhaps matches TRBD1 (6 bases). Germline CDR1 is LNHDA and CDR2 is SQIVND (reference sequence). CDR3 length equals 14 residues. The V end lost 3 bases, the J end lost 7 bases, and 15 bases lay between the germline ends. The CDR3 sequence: CASSIQPVTGTQYF. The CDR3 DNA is TGTGCCAGTAGTATTCAACCGGTGACAGGGACCCAGTACTTC.

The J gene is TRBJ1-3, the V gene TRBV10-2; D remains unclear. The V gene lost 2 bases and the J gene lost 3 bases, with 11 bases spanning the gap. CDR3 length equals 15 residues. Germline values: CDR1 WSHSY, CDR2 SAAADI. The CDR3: CASSEGSQRGNTIYF. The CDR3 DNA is TGCGCCAGCAGTGAGGGGAGCCAACGTGGAAACACCATATATTTT.

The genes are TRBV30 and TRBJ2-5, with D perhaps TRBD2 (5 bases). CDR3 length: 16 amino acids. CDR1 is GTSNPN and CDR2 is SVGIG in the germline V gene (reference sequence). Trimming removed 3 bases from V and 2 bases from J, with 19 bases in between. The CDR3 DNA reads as TGTGCCTGGAGAGCCGGGCCGGGGATCGGGCAAGAGACCCAGTACTTC. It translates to CAWRAGPGIGQETQYF. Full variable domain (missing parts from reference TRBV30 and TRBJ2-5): SQTIHQWPATLVQPVGSPLSLECTVEGTSNPNLYWYRQAAGRGLQLLFYSVGIGQISSEVPQNLSASRPQDRQFILSSKKLLLSDSGFYLCAWRAGPGIGQETQYFGPGTRLLVL.

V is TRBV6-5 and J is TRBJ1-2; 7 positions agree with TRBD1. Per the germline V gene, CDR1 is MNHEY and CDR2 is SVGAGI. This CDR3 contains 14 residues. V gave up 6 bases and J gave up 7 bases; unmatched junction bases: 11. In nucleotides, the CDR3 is TGTGCCAGCAGCCAAAGGCAGGGGGTCTTTGGCTACACCTTC. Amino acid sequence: CASSQRQGVFGYTF.

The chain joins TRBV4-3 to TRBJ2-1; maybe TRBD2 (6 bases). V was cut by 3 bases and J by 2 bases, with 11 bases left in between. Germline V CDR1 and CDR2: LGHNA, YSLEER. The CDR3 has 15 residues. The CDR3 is CASSQSREAYNEQFF. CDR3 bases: TGCGCCAGCAGCCAGTCCAGGGAGGCCTACAATGAGCAGTTCTTC.